The 10 T cell receptor beta chains reported below all come from one sample, sequenced in a study of blood T cell repertoires in COVID-19. Produced via immunoSEQ multiplex PCR; TCRdb's table is partial and in-frame only. The sample comprises approximately 260,000 clones, about 81% of which are singletons, and roughly 12% rests with the top ten. Sequencing used peripheral blood. These receptors originate from a woman aged 60 to 75 with active or convalescent COVID-19.

The sample holds a few counts of this clone. The rearrangement links TRBV5-1 to TRBJ1-2; D call uncertain. The CDR3 extends over 14 amino acids. The germline V and J ends were trimmed by 2 bases and 3 bases, with 11 bases remaining between them. Germline-derived CDR1 and CDR2 are SGHRS and YFSETQ. CDR3 loop: CASSFTQQYYGYTF. The CDR3 coding sequence is TGCGCCAGCAGCTTTACTCAACAGTACTATGGCTACACCTTC.

This clone was seen a handful of times. The chain uses TRBV30 and TRBJ1-5, with 7 positions matching TRBD1. The CDR3 is 13 amino acids. Germline V gives CDR1 GTSNPN, CDR2 SVGIG (reference sequence). With 1 base clipped from V and 4 bases from J, the junction kept 1 base outside the gene matches. CDR3 in DNA: TGTGCCTGGAGTGGCAGGGGGAATCAGCCCCAGCATTTT. It encodes CAWSGRGNQPQHF.

This chain joins TRBV9 and TRBJ2-5, with D perhaps matching TRBD2 (5 bases). The CDR3 covers 13 residues. The V gene's germline CDR1 is SGDLS and CDR2 YYNGEE. The ends were cut back, 0 bases at V and 5 bases at J, with 8 bases in the middle. The DNA of the CDR3 is TGTGCCAGCAGCGTAGCTAGCTTGGAGACCCAGTACTTC. Residues: CASSVASLETQYF.

This clone is a singleton in its sample. The chain combines TRBV9 with TRBJ2-1; 7 bases fit TRBD2. Germline assignment: CDR1 SGDLS and CDR2 YYNGEE. The CDR3 spans 15 residues. The V segment lost 2 bases and the J segment 8 bases; nucleotides outside the gene matches: 10. In DNA, the CDR3 is TGTGCCAGCAGCGTGTGGGGAGGGATTTGGGATGAGCAGTTCTTC. The encoded protein is CASSVWGGIWDEQFF.

The chain employs TRBV4-3 and TRBJ2-3; 7 bases map to TRBD2. V lost 1 base and J lost 2; bases outside the gene matches: 6. This CDR3 comprises 16 residues. Germline V gene lookup returns CDR1 LGHNA and CDR2 YSLEER. CDR3 sequence reads: CASSQGPSGTTDTQYF. The CDR3 DNA follows: TGCGCCAGCAGCCAAGGGCCTAGCGGAACCACAGATACGCAGTATTTT.

The V gene is TRBV12-5, the J gene TRBJ1-2, with 8 nucleotides matching TRBD1. Germline V gives CDR1 LGHNT, CDR2 FRNRAP. This CDR3 has 14 amino acids. Trimming removed 5 bases from V and 6 bases from J; junction bases left unmatched: 8. The CDR3 DNA reads as TGTGCTAGTGGTCCCCCGACAGGGGATGATGGCTACACCTTC. Translated: CASGPPTGDDGYTF.

V is TRBV7-6 and J is TRBJ2-1, with D possibly TRBD1 on 6 matching bases. The V end lost 0 bases, the J end lost 2 bases, and 11 bases lay between the germline ends. The CDR3 extends over 16 amino acids. Per the germline V gene, CDR1 is SGHVS and CDR2 is FNYEAQ. The CDR3 nucleotides are TGTGCCAGCAGCTTAGCACTGGGGGCAGCCTACAATGAGCAGTTCTTC. Protein product: CASSLALGAAYNEQFF.

The V gene is TRBV6-5, the J gene TRBJ2-5; 8 positions agree with TRBD2. The V gene's germline CDR1 is MNHEY and CDR2 SVGAGI. The ends lost 1 base at V and 5 bases at J; junction bases unmatched: 6. The CDR3 length is 15 residues. DNA for the CDR3: TGTGCCAGCAGTTACTTGCGGGGGGCGGGGGAGACCCAGTACTTC. Translated: CASSYLRGAGETQYF.

This chain connects TRBV7-9 to TRBJ1-1, with 7 bases that match TRBD1. V shed 3 bases and J 0 bases; nucleotides not matched to a gene: 13. CDR1 and CDR2 from the germline V gene are SEHNR and FQNEAQ (reference sequence). The CDR3 is 18 residues long. The CDR3 nucleotides read TGTGCCAGCAGCTTCGGGCGTCCCGGGACAGCGTTGAACACTGAAGCTTTCTTT. Its protein is CASSFGRPGTALNTEAFF.

This rearrangement joins TRBV14 to TRBJ1-2, with 10 bases identical to TRBD1. Germline values: CDR1 SGHDN, CDR2 FVKESK. There are 16 residues in the CDR3. V trimming: 2 bases; J trimming: 8 bases; junction bases outside the gene matches: 11. In DNA form, the CDR3 reads TGTGCCAGCAGCCAACTAGCCCGGGGACAGGGGAGGGGCTACACCTTC. Translating it yields CASSQLARGQGRGYTF.